This TCR beta chain appears in the sequencing data of a study of identical twins. MiXCR, applied by TCRdb to the 5' RACE reads, yields one record per CDR3 protein. The table includes 690,000 or so distinct CDR3 sequences, 8% to 9% detected once. CDR3 size: 12 residues. Trimming took 6 bases from V and 5 from J, leaving 10 bases between them. The germline CDR1 and CDR2 sequences are MNHNY and SVGAGI (reference sequence). Note on this clonotype: Antigen specificity is unknown.

Study observations and caveats: Memory repertoires showed no such pattern, whereas abundant cord blood beta clonotypes carried fewer insertions. Alpha sequences that were out-of-frame and twin-shared showed an excess of low generation probability. Analyses based on zero insertions could be partly confounded by invariant MAIT and iNKT cells.

The same data also went into a second study, on yellow fever vaccine responses in identical twins.

The source is a woman aged 18-29 years in good health. The rearrangement joins TRBV6-6 to TRBJ1-2; maybe TRBD1 (6 bases). Sequencing was done on a sample of PBMCs. DNA of the CDR3: TGTGCCAGCAGACAGGGTCCGTATGGCTACACCTTC. It yields the protein CASRQGPYGYTF.